These T cell receptor beta chains were read from a single sample in a study of blood T cell repertoires in COVID-19. Sequencing was performed with immunoSEQ multiplex PCR; in TCRdb, only in-frame clones are kept and a portion is missing. The sample contains some 170,000 clones, about 72% of which appear only once. What was sequenced was PBMCs or T cells enriched from blood (not recorded which). The receptor source for this set is a woman aged 50 to 65 who had recovered from COVID-19. The CDR3 runs from the conserved cysteine through the conserved F or W. The D gene is left open where the match is weak. Only part of the rows carry a size: once, few, many, or a class if the clone is expanded.

CDR3 DNA: TGTGCCAGCAGCTTAGATGCCGGGACCTACAATGAGCAGTTCTTC; CDR3 protein: CASSLDAGTYNEQFF; clone size: NA; V gene: TRBV7-2; D gene: NA; J gene: TRBJ2-1
CDR3 DNA: TGCAGCGTTGGAAAGGGGTTTAATGAAAAACTGTTTTTT; CDR3 protein: CSVGKGFNEKLFF; clone size: NA; V gene: TRBV29-1; D gene: NA; J gene: TRBJ1-4
CDR3 DNA: TGCGCCAGCAGCTTGCTGTTCACAGGGCAGGGGACTGAAGCTTTCTTT; CDR3 protein: CASSLLFTGQGTEAFF; clone size: NA; V gene: TRBV5-1; D gene: NA; J gene: TRBJ1-1
CDR3 DNA: TGTGCCAGCAGTCTAACACGAAACAACAGGGGGCGCTTCTATGGCTACACCTTC; CDR3 protein: CASSLTRNNRGRFYGYTF; clone size: NA; V gene: TRBV2; D gene: TRBD1; J gene: TRBJ1-2
CDR3 DNA: TGTGCCAGCAGCTTAACCCCGGGACAGGGGTGGGAGCAGTACTTC; CDR3 protein: CASSLTPGQGWEQYF; clone size: NA; V gene: TRBV7-8; D gene: TRBD1; J gene: TRBJ2-7
CDR3 DNA: TGTGCCAGCAGCCAGCAAGAGAGGAAGAGCGGCACTGAAGCTTTCTTT; CDR3 protein: CASSQQERKSGTEAFF; clone size: NA; V gene: TRBV7-8; D gene: NA; J gene: TRBJ1-1
CDR3 DNA: TGTGCCAGCAGTCTGGGCGGGGCAAGCCATGAGCAGTTCTTC; CDR3 protein: CASSLGGASHEQFF; clone size: NA; V gene: TRBV2; D gene: NA; J gene: TRBJ2-1
CDR3 DNA: TGTGCCAGCAGGAAAGCGGGAGGCCGTAGCACAGATACGCAGTATTTT; CDR3 protein: CASRKAGGRSTDTQYF; clone size: NA; V gene: TRBV7-9; D gene: TRBD2; J gene: TRBJ2-3
CDR3 DNA: TGTGCCAGCAGTGTTAGCGGGAGTGGGACGCAGTATTTT; CDR3 protein: CASSVSGSGTQYF; clone size: NA; V gene: TRBV6-4; D gene: TRBD2; J gene: TRBJ2-3
CDR3 DNA: TGTGCCAGCAGTCACGGACAGGGGACGACAACTGAGCAGTTCTTC; CDR3 protein: CASSHGQGTTTEQFF; clone size: NA; V gene: TRBV28; D gene: TRBD1; J gene: TRBJ2-1
CDR3 DNA: TGTGCCTGGGGAGAGGGGGCAGCTGGGGCCAACGTCCTGACTTTC; CDR3 protein: CAWGEGAAGANVLTF; clone size: NA; V gene: TRBV30; D gene: TRBD1; J gene: TRBJ2-6
CDR3 DNA: TGTGCCACCAGTGCTACCGACAGGGGTTCCACAGATACGCAGTATTTT; CDR3 protein: CATSATDRGSTDTQYF; clone size: few; V gene: TRBV24-1; D gene: TRBD1; J gene: TRBJ2-3
CDR3 DNA: TGTGCCAGCAGTTCCCCATGGACTAGCGGGAGTGGTGCGTACAATGAGCAGTTCTTC; CDR3 protein: CASSSPWTSGSGAYNEQFF; clone size: NA; V gene: TRBV27; D gene: TRBD2; J gene: TRBJ2-1
CDR3 DNA: TGTGCCAGCAGCTCACTTGGGCTGAACACTGAAGCTTTCTTT; CDR3 protein: CASSSLGLNTEAFF; clone size: NA; V gene: TRBV5-6; D gene: NA; J gene: TRBJ1-1
CDR3 DNA: TGCGCCAGCAGCTTGGCATGGACAATGAACACTGAAGCTTTCTTT; CDR3 protein: CASSLAWTMNTEAFF; clone size: NA; V gene: TRBV5-1; D gene: NA; J gene: TRBJ1-1
CDR3 DNA: TGTGCCACCAGTGATGGAAAGAGGTGGGGACTAGCGGGAGCGCGAGAGACCCAGTACTTC; CDR3 protein: CATSDGKRWGLAGARETQYF; clone size: NA; V gene: TRBV24-1; D gene: TRBD2; J gene: TRBJ2-5
CDR3 DNA: TGTGCCACCAGCAGAGATTTTGGGGTCCAGGGTGGCTACACCTTC; CDR3 protein: CATSRDFGVQGGYTF; clone size: NA; V gene: TRBV15; D gene: NA; J gene: TRBJ1-2
CDR3 DNA: TGTGCCAGCAGCCGGGATAGCGAGATAGGTAGGCCTGAAGCTTTCTTT; CDR3 protein: CASSRDSEIGRPEAFF; clone size: NA; V gene: TRBV5-4; D gene: NA; J gene: TRBJ1-1
CDR3 DNA: TGTGCCAGCAGCTTAGGGCTGTTCACCGGGGAGCTGTTTTTT; CDR3 protein: CASSLGLFTGELFF; clone size: NA; V gene: TRBV7-2; D gene: NA; J gene: TRBJ2-2
CDR3 DNA: TGTGCCAGCAGTTTACTCCCCGAGGATTCACCCCTCCACTTT; CDR3 protein: CASSLLPEDSPLHF; clone size: NA; V gene: TRBV6-5; D gene: NA; J gene: TRBJ1-6
CDR3 DNA: TGTGCCAGCAGCCAAGCGGGACTATACAATGAGCAGTTCTTC; CDR3 protein: CASSQAGLYNEQFF; clone size: NA; V gene: TRBV3-1/TRBV3-2; D gene: TRBD2; J gene: TRBJ2-1
CDR3 DNA: TGTGCCAGCAGCCCAGGGGTAAGAAACAGTCAGCCCCAGCATTTT; CDR3 protein: CASSPGVRNSQPQHF; clone size: few; V gene: TRBV7-2; D gene: NA; J gene: TRBJ1-5
CDR3 DNA: TGTGCCAGCTCACCTCAACCTGGCGAGGGCTCCTACGAGCAGTACTTC; CDR3 protein: CASSPQPGEGSYEQYF; clone size: NA; V gene: TRBV18; D gene: NA; J gene: TRBJ2-7
CDR3 DNA: TGTGCCACCAGTAGAGAGTACCGAGGGACAGGGAGCAATCAGCCCCAGCATTTT; CDR3 protein: CATSREYRGTGSNQPQHF; clone size: NA; V gene: TRBV15; D gene: TRBD1; J gene: TRBJ1-5
CDR3 DNA: TGCAGCGTGCCCAGTGGGGCAGGCAATCAGCCCCAGCATTTT; CDR3 protein: CSVPSGAGNQPQHF; clone size: NA; V gene: TRBV29-1; D gene: NA; J gene: TRBJ1-5
CDR3 DNA: TGTGCCAGCAGTACAGACACCGCCTACGAGCAGTACTTC; CDR3 protein: CASSTDTAYEQYF; clone size: NA; V gene: TRBV6-2/TRBV6-3; D gene: NA; J gene: TRBJ2-7
CDR3 DNA: TGTGCCAGCACCCTTACCAGGGGGCTATCGTCCTACAATGAGCAGTTCTTC; CDR3 protein: CASTLTRGLSSYNEQFF; clone size: NA; V gene: TRBV5-8; D gene: TRBD1; J gene: TRBJ2-1
CDR3 DNA: TGTGCCAGCAGTCCCGGGACAGGGTTCCAGCATTTT; CDR3 protein: CASSPGTGFQHF; clone size: NA; V gene: TRBV6-5; D gene: TRBD1; J gene: TRBJ1-5
CDR3 DNA: TGTGCCAGTAGTATCTTAGCGGGAGCTACCGGGGAGCTGTTTTTT; CDR3 protein: CASSILAGATGELFF; clone size: NA; V gene: TRBV19; D gene: TRBD2; J gene: TRBJ2-2
CDR3 DNA: TGTGCCAGCTCACCACGGTCAGGGGAAAAACTGTTTTTT; CDR3 protein: CASSPRSGEKLFF; clone size: NA; V gene: TRBV18; D gene: NA; J gene: TRBJ1-4
CDR3 DNA: TGTGCCAGCAGACCTCGACAGGGGAGCACTGAAGCTTTCTTT; CDR3 protein: CASRPRQGSTEAFF; clone size: NA; V gene: TRBV14; D gene: TRBD1; J gene: TRBJ1-1
CDR3 DNA: TGTGCCAGCTTCGCTAGCTCTGGGGCCAACGTCCTGACTTTC; CDR3 protein: CASFASSGANVLTF; clone size: NA; V gene: TRBV19; D gene: NA; J gene: TRBJ2-6
CDR3 DNA: TGTGCATCGGACAGAAAACTCTCCTACGAGCAGTACTTC; CDR3 protein: CASDRKLSYEQYF; clone size: NA; V gene: TRBV30; D gene: NA; J gene: TRBJ2-7
CDR3 DNA: TGTGCCAGCAGCCAAGGGGGGGCCGGGACCCAGTACTTC; CDR3 protein: CASSQGGAGTQYF; clone size: NA; V gene: TRBV7-7; D gene: NA; J gene: TRBJ2-5
CDR3 DNA: TGTGCCTGGACAGGTGCCAGTAGGGGAGCGGGAGAGCAGTTCTTC; CDR3 protein: CAWTGASRGAGEQFF; clone size: NA; V gene: TRBV30; D gene: TRBD2; J gene: TRBJ2-1
CDR3 DNA: TGTGCCAGCAGTGGATCCCTCAGGGGACAGCCCCAGCATTTT; CDR3 protein: CASSGSLRGQPQHF; clone size: NA; V gene: TRBV25-1; D gene: NA; J gene: TRBJ1-5
CDR3 DNA: TGCGCCAGCAGGACTAGCGGCATCGGGGCTACGCAGTATTTT; CDR3 protein: CASRTSGIGATQYF; clone size: NA; V gene: TRBV5-1; D gene: TRBD2; J gene: TRBJ2-3
CDR3 DNA: TGTGCCAGCAGCTTGTTGGGAGGGTCAGATACGCAGTATTTT; CDR3 protein: CASSLLGGSDTQYF; clone size: NA; V gene: TRBV5-5; D gene: TRBD2; J gene: TRBJ2-3
CDR3 DNA: TGTGCCACCACCGAGCGGCAGGGAGGGTCCTCTGGGGCCAACGTCCTGACTTTC; CDR3 protein: CATTERQGGSSGANVLTF; clone size: NA; V gene: TRBV10-3; D gene: TRBD2; J gene: TRBJ2-6
CDR3 DNA: TGTGCCAGCAGTGACGTGGGCCACGGATATGGCTACACCTTC; CDR3 protein: CASSDVGHGYGYTF; clone size: NA; V gene: TRBV6-4; D gene: NA; J gene: TRBJ1-2
CDR3 DNA: TGCAGCGGGGGGCGTCGGACTGAAGCTTTCTTT; CDR3 protein: CSGGRRTEAFF; clone size: NA; V gene: TRBV29-1; D gene: NA; J gene: TRBJ1-1
CDR3 DNA: TGTGCCAGCAGCTTGGGCTCAGGGGGGAATGAAGCTTTCTTT; CDR3 protein: CASSLGSGGNEAFF; clone size: few; V gene: TRBV11-2; D gene: TRBD1; J gene: TRBJ1-1
CDR3 DNA: TGTGCCAGCAGCTTAAACCGAGTGACTAGCGGGAGACCCGAGCAGTACTTC; CDR3 protein: CASSLNRVTSGRPEQYF; clone size: many; V gene: TRBV7-2; D gene: TRBD2; J gene: TRBJ2-7
CDR3 DNA: TGTGCCTGGAACCGGGGGGGGGAGACCCAGTACTTC; CDR3 protein: CAWNRGGETQYF; clone size: NA; V gene: TRBV30; D gene: TRBD2; J gene: TRBJ2-5
CDR3 DNA: TGTGCCAGCAGTGCTGAGAACTATGGCTACACCTTC; CDR3 protein: CASSAENYGYTF; clone size: few; V gene: TRBV2; D gene: NA; J gene: TRBJ1-2
CDR3 DNA: TGTGCCAGTAGTATAGGGCAGGGCGTCACAGATACGCAGTATTTT; CDR3 protein: CASSIGQGVTDTQYF; clone size: NA; V gene: TRBV19; D gene: NA; J gene: TRBJ2-3